The present TCR beta chain was sequenced within a study of T cell clonality in common variable immunodeficiency. Note on this clone: The DNA ends 3 residues before the CDR3 does, and the rest of the CDR3 is filled in from the germline J gene.

Deletions cut 0 bases from V and 1 base from J, with 13 bases between. The CDR3 has 15 amino acids. Looked up from germline, CDR1 is SQVTM and CDR2 is ANQGSEA. Profiled with immunoSEQ multiplex PCR; TCRdb holds only in-frame clones, not every one. The sample yields roughly 50,000 clones, without any singletons. The specimen sequenced was peripheral blood mononuclear cells. The chain couples TRBV29-1 to TRBJ2-7; no reliable D call. The TCR comes from a person aged 18 to 75 in good health. CDR3 DNA, as far as it was read: TGCAGCGTTGAAGATTGGGTGAGCGAGTCCTACGAG. It is translated as CSVEDWVSESYE. The entire CDR3 reads CSVEDWVSESYEQYF.